The entry below describes one T cell receptor beta chain. Its specificity is unknown. These data originate in a study of T cell responses to AZD1222 COVID-19 vaccine. Study information: Timing groups of about 4 and about 12 weeks for second doses were pooled.

Overall study findings and caveats: Spike-specific TCR breadth and depth went up after people got two AZD1222 doses. Donors were largely white British and mainly female; clonal diversity was possibly underestimated. Just a handful of AZD1222 recipients tested seropositive at baseline.

Clones were sequenced by immunoSEQ multiplex PCR, and TCRdb holds only the in-frame ones, with some missing. This table has about 120,000 clones, 92% appearing once. The CDR3 loop spans 13 amino acids. Germline V gene data show CDR1 as LNHDA and CDR2 as SQIVND (reference sequence). Trimming removed 3 bases at V and 2 bases at J, with 5 bases between. This TCR derives from an adult in good health. The chain employs TRBV19 and TRBJ1-5; D remains unclear. The specimen comprised peripheral blood, sampled on day 0 of AZD1222 vaccination. CDR3 nucleotides: TGTGCCAGTAGTATTGCAGGCAATCAGCCCCAGCATTTT. Amino acid sequence: CASSIAGNQPQHF. Combining the CDR3 with reference TRBV19 and TRBJ1-5 gives the whole variable domain DGGITQSPKYLFRKEGQNVTLSCEQNLNHDAMYWYRQDPGQGLRLIYYSQIVNDFQKGDIAEGYSVSREKKESFPLTVTSAQKNPTAFYLCASSIAGNQPQHFGDGTRLSIL.